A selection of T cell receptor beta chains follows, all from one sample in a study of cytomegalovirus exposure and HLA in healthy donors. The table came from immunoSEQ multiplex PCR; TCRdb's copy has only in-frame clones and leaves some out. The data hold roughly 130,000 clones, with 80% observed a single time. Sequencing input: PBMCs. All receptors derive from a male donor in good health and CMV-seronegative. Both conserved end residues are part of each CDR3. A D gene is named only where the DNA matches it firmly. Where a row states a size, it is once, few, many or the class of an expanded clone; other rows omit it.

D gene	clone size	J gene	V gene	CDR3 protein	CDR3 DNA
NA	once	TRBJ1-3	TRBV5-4	CASRRRGGNTIYF	TGTGCCAGCAGGCGTCGGGGGGGAAACACCATATATTTT
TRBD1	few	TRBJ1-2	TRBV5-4	CASSSQGAHGYTF	TGTGCCAGCAGCTCACAGGGGGCCCATGGCTACACCTTC
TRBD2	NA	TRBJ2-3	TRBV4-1	CASSQARGGADTQYF	TGCGCCAGCAGCCAAGCCCGCGGGGGGGCAGATACGCAGTATTTT
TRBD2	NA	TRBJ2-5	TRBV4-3	CASSQDRSGGRETQYF	TGCGCCAGCAGCCAAGATAGGTCGGGGGGGCGCGAGACCCAGTACTTC
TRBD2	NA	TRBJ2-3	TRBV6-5	CASRERGVSTDTQYF	TGTGCCAGCAGGGAGCGGGGGGTTAGCACAGATACGCAGTATTTT
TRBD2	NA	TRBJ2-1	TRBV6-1	CASSERESHNEQFF	TGTGCCAGCAGTGAGCGGGAGTCCCACAATGAGCAGTTCTTC
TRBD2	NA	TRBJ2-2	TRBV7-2	CASSRGLAGARGTGELFF	TGTGCCAGCAGCCGTGGACTAGCGGGAGCGCGGGGGACCGGGGAGCTGTTTTTT
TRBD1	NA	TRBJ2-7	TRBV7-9	CASSLPGQGTYEQYF	TGTGCCAGCAGCCTACCGGGACAGGGGACCTACGAGCAGTACTTC
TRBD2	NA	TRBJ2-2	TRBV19	CASSIVGGANTGELFF	TGTGCCAGTAGTATAGTTGGGGGGGCGAACACCGGGGAGCTGTTTTTT
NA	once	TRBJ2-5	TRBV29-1	CSVFSQETQYF	TGCAGCGTTTTTAGCCAAGAGACCCAGTACTTC
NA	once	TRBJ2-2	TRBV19	CASSEGGGELFF	TGTGCCAGTAGTGAAGGGGGAGGGGAGCTGTTTTTT